This TCR beta chain was sequenced for a study of post-analysis software for immune sequencing data. Study-wide results and limits: About 5 TRBV segments appeared more often in patients than in controls, and TRBV5-6, TRBV5-1 and TRBV20-1 were among these. Controls significantly exceeded multiple sclerosis patients in normalized Chao1 diversity.

Concerning this clonotype: The antigen is not known.

V gave up 6 bases and J gave up 5 bases, with 8 bases separating them. This CDR3 region has 12 residues. In germline, CDR1 is MDHEN, CDR2 SYDVKM. The library was made from cDNA and included unique molecular identifiers. Between roughly 1 and 10 million T cells gave rise to some 490,000 cDNA molecules. TCRdb re-called the PCR reads through MiXCR, storing one row per CDR3 protein. The table shows about 400,000 distinct CDR3 sequences, with around 33% occurring only once. The chain recombines TRBV28 with TRBJ1-5; D may be TRBD1 (5 bases). Sequenced: blood. The sequence derives from a girl aged 5 to 17 with multiple sclerosis. The DNA for the CDR3 is TGTGCCAGCAGGACAGAGGATCAGCCCCAGCATTTT. Translation: CASRTEDQPQHF.